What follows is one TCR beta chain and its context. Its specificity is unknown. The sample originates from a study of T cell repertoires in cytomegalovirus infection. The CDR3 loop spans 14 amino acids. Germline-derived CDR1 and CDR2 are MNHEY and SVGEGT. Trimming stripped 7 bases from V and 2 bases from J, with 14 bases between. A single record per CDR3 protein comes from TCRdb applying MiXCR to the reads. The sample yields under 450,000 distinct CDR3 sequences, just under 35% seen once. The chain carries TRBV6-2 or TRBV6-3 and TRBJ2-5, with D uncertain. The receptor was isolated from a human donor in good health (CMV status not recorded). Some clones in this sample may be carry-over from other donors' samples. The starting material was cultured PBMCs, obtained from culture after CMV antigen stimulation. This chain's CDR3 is CASTIGRYQETQYF. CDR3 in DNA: TGTGCCAGCACCATTGGACGGTATCAAGAGACCCAGTACTTC.